This T cell receptor (beta chain) originates from a study of T cell responses to AZD1222 COVID-19 vaccine. The CDR3 has 13 amino acids. V was shortened by 2 bases and J by 5 bases, with 7 bases between the two germline ends. Per germline, CDR1 SGHNT and CDR2 YYREEE (reference sequence). This table comes from immunoSEQ multiplex PCR, and its TCRdb copy is limited to in-frame clones, with some not included. The data show tens of thousands of clones, around 90% seen once. Overall study findings and caveats: Reports indicate that nearly half of spike-specific TCRs are directed at unmutated variant regions.

Worth noting for this clone: Its antigen is not known.

The J gene is TRBJ1-4, the V gene TRBV5-4, with D unclear. The sequenced sample was peripheral blood, obtained on day 0 of AZD1222 vaccination. The TCR was taken from an adult in good health. CDR3 coding DNA: TGTGCCAGCAGCTTAGAACAGAATGAAAAACTGTTTTTT. Translating it yields CASSLEQNEKLFF.